Shown below are 5 T cell receptor beta chains from a single sample sequenced in a study of CD8+ T cells in alopecia areata. Extracted RNA was reverse transcribed, and the resulting cDNA served as sequencing template. The method was immunoSEQ multiplex PCR; TCRdb's version includes in-frame clones alone and lacks a portion of them. The table lists approximately 210,000 clones, around three fifths of them singletons, with approximately 0.93% in the top ten. This sample's treatment: oral pan-JAK inhibitor, 5-10 mg twice daily. Sequences were derived from CD4+ T cells sorted from blood, sampled at week 24, from a patient treated with tofacitinib. Source of these receptors: a human donor with alopecia areata.

The J gene is TRBJ1-2, the V gene TRBV6-5; D unclear. Trimming pared 3 bases from V and 5 bases from J, leaving 16 bases between. CDR3 size: 15 residues. The germline V gene has CDR1 MNHEY and CDR2 SVGAGI. CDR3 in amino acids: CASSYNPKVLYGYTF. The CDR3 DNA is TGTGCCAGCAGTTATAACCCAAAGGTTCTATATGGCTACACCTTC.

The rearrangement uses TRBV29-1 and TRBJ2-1; tentatively, D is TRBD2 (6 bases). The germline V gene encodes CDR1 SQVTM and CDR2 ANQGSEA. The ends were cut back, 7 bases at V and 3 bases at J, with 16 bases in the middle. The CDR3 spans 14 residues. The CDR3 DNA follows: TGCAGCGGATGGAGGGGTCGAAGCTACAATGAGCAGTTCTTC. Translated, it gives CSGWRGRSYNEQFF.

V is TRBV4-3 and J is TRBJ1-2, with TRBD1 matching 8 bases. Germline loops: CDR1 LGHNA, CDR2 YSLEER. V shed 1 base and J 5 bases; nucleotides not matched to a gene: 6. The CDR3 has 15 residues. The CDR3 loop is CASSQVDRGGYGYTF. CDR3 in DNA: TGCGCCAGCAGCCAAGTTGACAGGGGTGGGTATGGCTACACCTTC.

This clone has just a few counts. V and J are TRBV7-3 and TRBJ1-1, with 8 bases matching TRBD1. CDR1 and CDR2 from the germline V gene are SGHTA and FQGTGA. This CDR3 has 14 amino acids. V was clipped by 5 bases and J by 1 base; unmatched bases: 3. CDR3 sequence: CASSPGQGNTEAFF. Here the CDR3 DNA reads TGTGCCAGCAGCCCCGGACAGGGGAACACTGAAGCTTTCTTT.

This chain connects TRBV19 to TRBJ2-7, with 7 bases identical to TRBD2. The CDR3 is 18 amino acids. CDR1 and CDR2 from the germline V gene are LNHDA and SQIVND (reference sequence). The V gene end was trimmed by 3 bases and the J gene end by 0 bases; junction bases not matched to a gene: 14. The CDR3: CASSMHSGSPVVSYEQYF. The CDR3 DNA is TGTGCCAGTAGTATGCATAGCGGGTCCCCCGTCGTCTCCTACGAGCAGTACTTC.